Listed here is a single T cell receptor (beta chain). What this receptor recognizes is not known. Base qualities are not at hand, and no much larger clone is one base apart. To demonstrate the VDJtools post-analysis software, the study profiled TCR beta repertoires from the peripheral blood of around 13 young patients with multiple sclerosis. The multiple sclerosis patients were children and adolescents between about 6 and 16 years of age. This record belongs to a study of post-analysis software for immune sequencing data (dated by TCRdb to between 2014 and 2017). For the study in its entirety: Relapsing-remitting, secondary progressive and progressive-relapsing multiple sclerosis were recorded as disease courses, and subtype annotation was lacking for some patients. A subset of samples was prepared in parallel using single-end sample barcoding, then pooled and co-amplified after Illumina adapter ligation. Patient repertoires were compared against around twelve previously published healthy control repertoires from donors aged roughly 6 to 25 years.

Library preparation employed PCR. Sequenced using an Illumina HiSeq 2500. To reduce PCR and sequencing biases, unique molecular identifiers were built into the TCR beta cDNA libraries. Per 1 to 10 million input T cells, 500,000 or so cDNA molecules were obtained, such that each molecule approximated one T cell. The patient libraries were prepared and sequenced using the same protocol as the earlier healthy control dataset. Samples belonging to the same batch were prepared together, multiplexed and sequenced on a shared HiSeq lane. Under the source paper's analysis protocol: MIGEC was used to process the raw barcoded reads, and molecular identifier groups with only a single read were discarded before consensus assembly and CDR3 extraction. Clonotype tables were post-analysed with VDJtools, normalizing diversity by down-sampling all datasets to the smallest sample size. To correct batch-related cross-sample contamination, repertoire overlap clustering matched CDR3 amino acid sequences but not nucleotide sequences. In TCRdb, the public reads were trimmed at Q25 with fastp and aligned with MiXCR, with productive beta chains retained. Entries that share a CDR3 protein sequence are merged under the most common genes and DNA. The V and J calls and clone size are TCRdb's, not the authors'. The sample table lists about 760,000 distinct CDR3 sequences, 25% to 30% of them with a count of one. The ten top clones hold around 0.6% of the sample.

Via the germline V gene, CDR1 is MNHNS and CDR2 SASEGT. Trimming takes 5 bases off V and 2 bases off J; junction bases not matched to a gene: 4. The CDR3 spans 14 residues, from the cysteine through the phenylalanine. Only the CDR3 part of the read is kept: 42 bases, read in frame from the first base. Overall study outcomes, separate from this receptor: Significantly lower normalized Chao1 diversity was found in multiple sclerosis patients than in controls, suggesting substantial peripheral T-cell clonal expansion. The multiple sclerosis patient group was slightly younger than the control group. Direct clustering with F measure showed strong co-clustering of samples prepared in the same batch, prompting a batch-effect correction. Patients showed significantly higher frequencies than controls for several TRBV segments, among them TRBV5-6, TRBV5-1 and TRBV20-1.

The sample taken for sequencing was blood. This chain joins TRBV6-1 to TRBJ2-3; 7 middle bases align to TRBD1. This TCR was recovered from a girl aged 5-17 years with multiple sclerosis. The CDR3 reads as follows: CASSRDRYTDTQYF. The DNA sequence reads TGTGCCAGCAGTCGGGACAGATACACAGATACGCAGTATTTT.